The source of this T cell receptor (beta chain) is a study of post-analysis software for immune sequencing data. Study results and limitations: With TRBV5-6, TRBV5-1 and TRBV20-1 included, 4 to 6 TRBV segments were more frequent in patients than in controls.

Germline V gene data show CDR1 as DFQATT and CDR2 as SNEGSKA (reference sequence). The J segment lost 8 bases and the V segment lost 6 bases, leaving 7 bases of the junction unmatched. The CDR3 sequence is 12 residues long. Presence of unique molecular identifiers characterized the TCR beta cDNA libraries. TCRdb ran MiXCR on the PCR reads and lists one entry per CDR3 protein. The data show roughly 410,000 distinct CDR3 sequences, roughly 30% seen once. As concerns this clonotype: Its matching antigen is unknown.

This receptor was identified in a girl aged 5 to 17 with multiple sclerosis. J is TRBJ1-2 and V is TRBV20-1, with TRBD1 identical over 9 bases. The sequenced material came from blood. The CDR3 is CSAMDRGRGYTF. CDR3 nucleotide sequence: TGCAGTGCAATGGACAGGGGAAGAGGCTACACCTTC.